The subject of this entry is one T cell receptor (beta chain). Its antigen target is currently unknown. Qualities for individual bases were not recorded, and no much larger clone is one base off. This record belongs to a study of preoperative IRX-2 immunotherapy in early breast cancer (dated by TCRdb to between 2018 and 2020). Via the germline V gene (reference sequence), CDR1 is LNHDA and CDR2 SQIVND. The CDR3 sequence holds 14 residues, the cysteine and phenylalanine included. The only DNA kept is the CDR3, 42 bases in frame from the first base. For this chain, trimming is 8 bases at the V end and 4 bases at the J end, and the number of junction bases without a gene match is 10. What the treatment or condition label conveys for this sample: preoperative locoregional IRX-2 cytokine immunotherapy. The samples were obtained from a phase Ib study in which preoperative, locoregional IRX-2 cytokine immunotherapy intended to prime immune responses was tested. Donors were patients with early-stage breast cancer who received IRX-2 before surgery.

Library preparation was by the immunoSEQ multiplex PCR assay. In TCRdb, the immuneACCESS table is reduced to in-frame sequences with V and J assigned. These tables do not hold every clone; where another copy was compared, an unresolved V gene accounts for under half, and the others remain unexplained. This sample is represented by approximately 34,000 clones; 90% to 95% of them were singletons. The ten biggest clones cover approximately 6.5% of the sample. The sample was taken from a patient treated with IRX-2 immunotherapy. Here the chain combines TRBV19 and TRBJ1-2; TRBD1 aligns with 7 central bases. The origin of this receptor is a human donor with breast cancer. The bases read TGTGCCAGTGTCGCAGGGGGAAGAGGCTATGGCTACACCTTC. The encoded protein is CASVAGGRGYGYTF.